This T cell receptor beta chain came from a study of early T cells in non-severe SARS-CoV-2 infection. Study conclusions and caveats: Using VDJdb, the matching emphasized anti-spike CD8 responses while missing private and CD4 specificities.

Of note for this clonotype: Its antigen is not identified.

Germline CDR1 SGHTA, CDR2 FQGNSA. Losses at the gene ends were 0 bases for V and 1 base for J; bases not matched to a gene: 5. The CDR3 totals 16 residues. TCRdb reprocessed the 5' RACE reads with MiXCR, giving one entry per CDR3 protein. The sample consists of about 83,000 distinct CDR3 sequences, 12% of them appearing once. The sequencing sample was made of whole blood. The rearrangement joins TRBV7-2 to TRBJ2-7, with 8 nucleotides matching TRBD2. The clonotype comes from an adult who was a healthcare worker with PCR-confirmed SARS-CoV-2 infection or an uninfected control (not recorded which). The CDR3 spells CASSLAGGRPSYEQYF. CDR3 in DNA: TGTGCCAGCAGCTTAGCAGGCGGGAGGCCGTCCTACGAGCAGTACTTC. The full variable domain, in which reference TRBV7-2 and TRBJ2-7 provide the parts outside the CDR3, is GAGVSQSPSNKVTEKGKDVELRCDPISGHTALYWYRQSLGQGLEFLIYFQGNSAPDKSGLPSDRFSAERTGGSVSTLTIQRTQQEDSAVYLCASSLAGGRPSYEQYFGPGTRLTVT.